The source of this T cell receptor (beta chain) is a study of blood T cells in healthy people across ages. The V gene lost 1 base and the J gene lost 4 bases, with 5 bases spanning the gap. The germline V gene has CDR1 SGHVS and CDR2 FQNEAQ. This CDR3 has 14 residues. Study-level findings and limits: In long-lived donors, naive CD4+ cell counts and diversity exceeded those of aged donors.

This clonotype showed up many times. What it binds is not known. Using a J-beta primer mix together with a sample-barcoded 5' primer, a second PCR was run for roughly 7 to 12 cycles. The template-switch adaptor was a 5' adaptor with 12 random nucleotides. It tagged each cDNA molecule. TCRdb fed the 5' RACE reads into MiXCR, producing one record per CDR3 protein. The sample includes just under 550,000 distinct CDR3 sequences, about 24% of them seen just once. A minimum of 5 micrograms of total RNA was extracted per sample. Separately, the same data were catalogued under a study of T cells of mothers and their children.

Input material: blood. The genes are TRBV7-8 and TRBJ2-6; D is undetermined. The TCR was taken from a boy between 10 and 17 years old in good health. The CDR3 loop is CASSLVPGANVLTF. In nucleotides, the CDR3 is TGTGCCAGCAGCTTAGTCCCCGGGGCCAACGTCCTGACTTTC.